This T cell receptor beta chain was obtained from a study of T cells in Graves' hyperthyroidism and ophthalmopathy. Across the whole study: Peripheral blood specimens were obtained at initial diagnosis, prior to any treatment. Regarding the study as a whole: In blood, most of the thyroid clonotypes expanded above 0.001 were also present.

As to this clonotype: Its target is unknown.

The V and J ends lost 5 bases and 0 bases respectively, with 12 bases between them. This CDR3 contains 15 residues. Germline values: CDR1 SEHNR, CDR2 FQNEAQ (reference sequence). Aged 18 to 65, the patients had hyperthyroidism that was newly diagnosed and had lasted under 2 months. For the diagnoses, clinical symptoms, serum thyroxine and TRAb, thyroid ultrasound and orbital computed tomography were used. Researchers amplified the TCR beta CDR3 regions from RNA transcripts. A first-round RT-PCR of the TCR CDR3 used the HTBI primer set. Each CDR3 protein gets one entry after TCRdb re-called the multiplex PCR reads with MiXCR. The sample has 340,000 or so distinct CDR3 sequences; 18% are singletons.

V and J are TRBV7-9 and TRBJ2-3, with D perhaps matching TRBD2 (5 bases). The sample comprised blood. The receptor was isolated from a woman between 50 and 59 years old with Graves' hyperthyroidism. The CDR3 loop is CASSLSGYSTDTQYF. For the CDR3, the DNA is TGTGCCAGCAGCCTCAGCGGATACAGCACAGATACGCAGTATTTT. The variable domain in full, completed from reference TRBV7-9 and TRBJ2-3, reads DTGVSQNPRHKITKRGQNVTFRCDPISEHNRLYWYRQTLGQGPEFLTYFQNEAQLEKSRLLSDRFSAERPKGSFSTLEIQRTEQGDSAMYLCASSLSGYSTDTQYFGPGTRLTVL.